This section outlines one TCR beta chain sequence together with its context. This sample stems from a study of blood T cell repertoires in COVID-19. Study-wide background: Collection of acute and convalescent COVID-19 samples took place in the United States, Italy and Spain. Sources were T cells, B-cell-depleted T cells, or PBMCs; the material itself was cDNA or gDNA.

CDR1 and CDR2 (germline): MNHEY, SVGEGT. This CDR3 is built from 16 residues. The V segment lost 6 bases and the J segment 0 bases; nucleotides outside the gene matches: 6. Authors' methods: It was from reference gene primer amplification that nucleated cell counts were estimated. Profiling relied on immunoSEQ multiplex PCR, and the TCRdb table lists in-frame clones only, not all of them. The DNA was the basis for D and trimming; V, J and clone size are from that table. The repertoire holds around 36,000 clones, with about 89% as singletons. The TCR sequence derives from a human donor in a cohort sampled during active COVID-19. The chain combines TRBV6-2 or TRBV6-3 with TRBJ2-7, with 12 bases identical to TRBD1. The sample consisted of peripheral blood. CDR3 nucleotides: TGTGCCAGCAGCCGAAGGGACAGGGGGCCCTCCTACGAGCAGTACTTC. As protein: CASSRRDRGPSYEQYF.